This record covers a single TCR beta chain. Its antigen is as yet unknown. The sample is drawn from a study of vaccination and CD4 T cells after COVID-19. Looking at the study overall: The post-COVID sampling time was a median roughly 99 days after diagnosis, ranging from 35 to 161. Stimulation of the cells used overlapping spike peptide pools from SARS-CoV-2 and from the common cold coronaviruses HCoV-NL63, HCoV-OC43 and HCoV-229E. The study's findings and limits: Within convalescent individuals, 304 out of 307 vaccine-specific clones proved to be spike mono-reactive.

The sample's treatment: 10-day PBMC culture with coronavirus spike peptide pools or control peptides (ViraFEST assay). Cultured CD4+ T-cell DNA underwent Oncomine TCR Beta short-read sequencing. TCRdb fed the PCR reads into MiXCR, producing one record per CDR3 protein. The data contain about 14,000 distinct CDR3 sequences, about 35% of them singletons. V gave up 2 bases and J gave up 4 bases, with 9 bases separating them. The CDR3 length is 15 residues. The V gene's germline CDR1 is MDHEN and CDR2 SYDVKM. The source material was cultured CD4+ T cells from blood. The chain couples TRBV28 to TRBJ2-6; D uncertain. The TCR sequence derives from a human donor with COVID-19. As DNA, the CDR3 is TGTGCCAGCAGTTTACCAGCGTCCGGGGCCAACGTCCTGACTTTC. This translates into CASSLPASGANVLTF.